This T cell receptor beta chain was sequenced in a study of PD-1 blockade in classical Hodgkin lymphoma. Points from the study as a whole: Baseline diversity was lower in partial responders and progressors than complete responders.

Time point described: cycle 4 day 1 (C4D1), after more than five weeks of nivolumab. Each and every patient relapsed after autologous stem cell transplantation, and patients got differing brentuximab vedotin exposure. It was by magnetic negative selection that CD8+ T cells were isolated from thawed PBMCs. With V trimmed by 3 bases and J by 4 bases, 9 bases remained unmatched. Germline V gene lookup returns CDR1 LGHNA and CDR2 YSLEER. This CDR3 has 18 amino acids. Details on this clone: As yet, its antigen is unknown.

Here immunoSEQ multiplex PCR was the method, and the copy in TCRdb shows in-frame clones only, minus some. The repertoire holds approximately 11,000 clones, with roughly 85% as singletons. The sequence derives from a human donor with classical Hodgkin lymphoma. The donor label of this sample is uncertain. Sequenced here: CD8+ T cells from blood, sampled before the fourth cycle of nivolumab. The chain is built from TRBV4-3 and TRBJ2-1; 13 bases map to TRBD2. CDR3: CASSHGGTSGVLYNEQFF. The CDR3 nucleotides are TGCGCCAGCAGCCATGGCGGGACTAGCGGGGTGTTGTACAATGAGCAGTTCTTC.